This T cell receptor beta chain appears in the sequencing data of a study of CXCR3-negative and CXCR3-positive naive CD8 T cells (dated 2019 in TCRdb). A note on the overall study: Around 140 million TRB reads were obtained in total, roughly 1.5 +/- 0.3 million reads per library. Data from around ten donors, pooled across two independent experiments, went into the diversity and physicochemical repertoire analyses. For the TRBV-TRBJ cluster analysis, the naive subsets came from a handful of donors, while the memory cells came from 3 donors. The research as a whole found: Freshly isolated PBMCs were used for most assays because CXCR3 expression went down partially after cryopreservation. Both naive subsets had comparably high repertoire diversity, while memory CD8+ T cells had much lower repertoire diversity. TRB CDR3s from CXCR3-positive naive cells showed higher hydrophobicity (lower Kidera factor 4), lower energy, and higher strength and volume indices than CXCR3-negative naive cells. Similar TRBV-TRBJ usage was shown by naive CXCR3-negative and CXCR3-positive cells from the same donor, whereas distinct patterns were shown by memory cells. Surface CD5, linked to self-reactivity in mice, was comparable between naive subsets; TCR interaction strength was therefore also inferred from TRB CDR3 physicochemical properties.

The instrument given in TCRdb is NextSeq 550. The Human TCR Profiling Kit (MiLaboratory) was used to make UMI-labeled 5' RACE TRB cDNA libraries. cDNA synthesis used the entire amount of extracted RNA, and PCR amplification then used the entire amount of cDNA produced. The libraries were made side by side, with each library going through the same number of PCR cycles. The paper's data handling went like this. About 53,000 +/- 9,400 unique UMI-labeled TRB cDNA molecules per library were extracted with MIGEC and MiXCR, with at least two reads per UMI required. On average, 40,000 +/- 10,000 functional in-frame TRB CDR3 nucleotide clonotypes lacking stop codons were found per library. After downsampling to 5000 UMI-labeled TRB molecules per sample, diversity metrics, including normalized Shannon-Wiener and Chao1, were computed in VDJtools. VDJtools computed clonotype-size-weighted physicochemical properties of the central five CDR3 residues: interaction energy, strength, volume and Kidera factor 4. With the reads reprocessed by TCRdb, a single entry stands for each CDR3 protein sequence and no DNA is reported. The V and J calls were determined by TCRdb, not by the authors. The record for this sample contains 50,000 to 65,000 distinct CDR3 sequences. The ten biggest clones cover about 0.8% of the sample.

In the case of this clonotype: This receptor's antigen is unknown.

CDR1 and CDR2, looked up from the germline V gene, are MDHEN and SYDVKM. Spanning cysteine to phenylalanine, the CDR3 consists of 19 amino acids. No DNA has been recorded. For each CD8+ T cell subset, flow sorting was done in triplicate, and around 300,000 cells per subset went directly into RLT lysis buffer. To keep memory contaminants out, a stringent definition of naive CD8+ T cells was applied: CD45RO-CCR7+CD27+CD95-. Peripheral blood mononuclear cells were isolated from buffy coats by standard density gradient centrifugation. A FACSAria III was used to flow-sort naive CXCR3-negative and CXCR3-positive CD8+ T cells. An RNeasy Mini Kit was used to extract total RNA from the sorted cells.

This TCR was recovered from a human donor in good health. Some clones in this sample may be carry-over from other donors' samples. Source material: naive CXCR3+ CD8+ T cells from blood. Reading the label with the study, this specimen's cell subset or site is: CD45RO-CCR7+CD27+CD95- naive CD8+ T cells expressing CXCR3 (TNR3+). Recombination joined TRBV28 with TRBJ2-2; TCRdb designates TRBD2, a call that cannot be tested without DNA. The CDR3: CASSLRIPVAGPNTGELFF.